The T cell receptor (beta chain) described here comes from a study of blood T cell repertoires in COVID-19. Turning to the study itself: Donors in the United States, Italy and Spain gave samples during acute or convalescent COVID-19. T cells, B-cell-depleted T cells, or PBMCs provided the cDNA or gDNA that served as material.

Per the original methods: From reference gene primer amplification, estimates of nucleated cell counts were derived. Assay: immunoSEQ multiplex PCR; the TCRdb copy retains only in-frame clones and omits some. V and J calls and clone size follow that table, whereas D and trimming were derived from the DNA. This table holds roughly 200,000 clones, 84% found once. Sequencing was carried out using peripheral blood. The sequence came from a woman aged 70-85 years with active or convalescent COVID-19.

This CDR3 reads CASSPPGRGTQYF. CDR3 nucleotide sequence: TGTGCCAGCAGCCCGCCGGGGAGGGGGACCCAGTACTTC. V usage is TRBV3-1 (or the pseudogene TRBV3-2) and J usage is TRBJ2-5; 7 positions match TRBD2. V lost 4 bases, J lost 7 bases, and 6 bases stayed unmatched. Looked up from germline, CDR1 is LGHDT and CDR2 is YNNKEL (reference sequence). There are 13 residues in the CDR3.